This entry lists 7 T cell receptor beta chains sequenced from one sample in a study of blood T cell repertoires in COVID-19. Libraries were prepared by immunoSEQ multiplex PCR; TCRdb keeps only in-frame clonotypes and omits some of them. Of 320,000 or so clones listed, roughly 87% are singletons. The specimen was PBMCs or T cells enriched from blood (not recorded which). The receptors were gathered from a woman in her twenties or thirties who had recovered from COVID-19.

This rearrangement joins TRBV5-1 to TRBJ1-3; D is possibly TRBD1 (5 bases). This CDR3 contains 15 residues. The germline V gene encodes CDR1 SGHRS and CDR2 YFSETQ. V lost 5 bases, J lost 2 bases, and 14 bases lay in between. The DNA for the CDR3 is TGCGCCAGCAGTACTGGACAACTTACTGGAAACACCATATATTTT. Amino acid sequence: CASSTGQLTGNTIYF.

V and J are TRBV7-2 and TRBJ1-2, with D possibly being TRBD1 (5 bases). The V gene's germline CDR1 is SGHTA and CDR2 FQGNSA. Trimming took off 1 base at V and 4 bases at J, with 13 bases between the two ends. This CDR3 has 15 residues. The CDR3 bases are TGTGCCAGCAGCTTAGATGGGGGGAAAGGCTATGGCTACACCTTC. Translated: CASSLDGGKGYGYTF. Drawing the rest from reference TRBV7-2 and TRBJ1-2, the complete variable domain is GAGVSQSPSNKVTEKGKDVELRCDPISGHTALYWYRQSLGQGLEFLIYFQGNSAPDKSGLPSDRFSAERTGGSVSTLTIQRTQQEDSAVYLCASSLDGGKGYGYTFGSGTRLTVV.

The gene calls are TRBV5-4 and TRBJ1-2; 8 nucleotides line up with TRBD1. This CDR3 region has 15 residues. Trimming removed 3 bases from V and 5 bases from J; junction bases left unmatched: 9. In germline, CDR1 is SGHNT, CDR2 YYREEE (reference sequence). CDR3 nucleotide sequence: TGTGCCAGCAGCTCGCGGGGCAGGGGGCAATATGGCTACACCTTC. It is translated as CASSSRGRGQYGYTF.

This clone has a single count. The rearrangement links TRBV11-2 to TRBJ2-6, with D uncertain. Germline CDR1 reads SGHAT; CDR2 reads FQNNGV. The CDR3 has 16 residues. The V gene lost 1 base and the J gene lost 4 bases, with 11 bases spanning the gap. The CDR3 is CASSLGRTSGANVLTF. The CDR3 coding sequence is TGTGCCAGCAGCTTAGGTAGAACTTCAGGGGCCAACGTCCTGACTTTC.

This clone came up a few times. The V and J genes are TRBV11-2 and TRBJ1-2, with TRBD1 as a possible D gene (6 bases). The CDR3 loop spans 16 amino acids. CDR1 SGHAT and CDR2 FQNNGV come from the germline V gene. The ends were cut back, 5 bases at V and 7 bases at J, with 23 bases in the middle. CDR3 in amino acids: CASSPRGGQSLFGYTF. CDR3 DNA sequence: TGTGCCAGCAGCCCACGAGGAGGACAGTCGCTTTTTGGCTACACCTTC.

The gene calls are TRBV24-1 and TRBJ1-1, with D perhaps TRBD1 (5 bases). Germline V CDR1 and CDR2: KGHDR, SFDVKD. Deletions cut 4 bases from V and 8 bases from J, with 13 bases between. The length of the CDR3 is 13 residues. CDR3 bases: TGTGCCACCAGTGACCGGGGGTTTACCGAAGCTTTCTTT. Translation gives CATSDRGFTEAFF.

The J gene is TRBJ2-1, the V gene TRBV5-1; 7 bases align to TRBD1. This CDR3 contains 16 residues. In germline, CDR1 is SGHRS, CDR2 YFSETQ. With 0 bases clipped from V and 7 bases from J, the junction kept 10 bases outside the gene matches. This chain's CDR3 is CASSLAKGAGLNEQFF. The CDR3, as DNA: TGCGCCAGCAGCTTGGCCAAGGGGGCCGGTTTGAATGAGCAGTTCTTC.